A single sample gave rise to the 24 T cell receptor beta chains below, sequenced in a study of technical replicates of blood from several donors (dated by TCRdb to the late 2010s). The receptor library was made with the immunoSEQ multiplex PCR assay. What TCRdb holds here is the immuneACCESS table cut down to in-frame rearrangements. Part of the clones is not present; checked against another copy, under half of the missing clones reflect an unresolved V gene, and the others are unexplained. For this sample there are about 68,000 clones; 95% to 98% appear just once. 0.2% to 0.3% of the sample is held by the ten biggest clonotypes. Sequenced sample: T cells isolated from PBMCs. The receptors derive from a human donor in good health.

This chain links TRBV6-1 with TRBJ2-3, with D perhaps TRBD2 (5 bases). CDR3 length equals 16 residues. Trimming removed 0 bases from V and 5 bases from J, with 15 bases in between. Germline loops: CDR1 MNHNS, CDR2 SASEGT. The CDR3 nucleotides are TGTGCCAGCAGTGAAGCGCTGTCTAGCACCAGAGATACGCAGTATTTT. This gives the protein CASSEALSSTRDTQYF.

The chain couples TRBV7-2 to TRBJ1-2; D is unresolved. The V gene's germline CDR1 is SGHTA and CDR2 FQGNSA. Trimming left V 3 bases short and J 3 bases short, with 11 bases between. The length of the CDR3 is 14 residues. CDR3 DNA: TGTGCCAGCAGCTTTACGGGAGAAGACTATGGCTACACCTTC. This encodes CASSFTGEDYGYTF. The complete variable domain, with remaining parts taken from reference TRBV7-2 and TRBJ1-2, reads GAGVSQSPSNKVTEKGKDVELRCDPISGHTALYWYRQSLGQGLEFLIYFQGNSAPDKSGLPSDRFSAERTGGSVSTLTIQRTQQEDSAVYLCASSFTGEDYGYTFGSGTRLTVV.

CDR3 amino acids: CASSAGTGGYGYTF. The CDR3 DNA reads as TGTGCCAGCAGCGCGGGTACAGGGGGCTATGGCTACACCTTC. The rearrangement uses TRBV7-2 and TRBJ1-2, with 8 bases aligning to TRBD1. Germline V gene lookup returns CDR1 SGHTA and CDR2 FQGNSA. The CDR3 is 14 residues long. V gave up 5 bases and J gave up 4 bases; unmatched junction bases: 6.

The rearrangement links TRBV7-9 to TRBJ2-3; TRBD1 matches at 10 bases. The V and J ends lost 11 bases and 2 bases, in that order; junction bases with no gene match: 7. This CDR3 contains 14 residues. Germline CDR1 is SEHNR and CDR2 is FQNEAQ (reference sequence). Here the CDR3 reads CAGEGQGSTDTQYF. DNA of the CDR3: TGTGCCGGGGAGGGACAGGGGTCCACAGATACGCAGTATTTT.

The V call is TRBV9, the J call TRBJ2-7; D gene unclear. V lost 3 bases and J 3 bases, leaving 7 bases between the germline ends. The CDR3 consists of 12 residues. Germline V lookup: CDR1 SGDLS, CDR2 YYNGEE. The CDR3 nucleotides are TGTGCCAGCAGCGCGGCGGACTACGAGCAGTACTTC. Residues: CASSAADYEQYF.

The chain combines TRBV5-6 with TRBJ2-7; TRBD2 agrees at 7 bases. V dropped 4 bases and J dropped 4; count of bases not matched to a gene: 5. The V gene's germline CDR1 is SGHDT and CDR2 YYEEEE. The CDR3 sequence is 13 residues long. CDR3 nucleotides: TGTGCCAGCAGCCTTGGGGGGGGGTACGAGCAGTACTTC. This gives the protein CASSLGGGYEQYF.

The chain recombines TRBV20-1 with TRBJ1-1; D gene unclear. This CDR3 has 11 amino acids. Germline V gene data show CDR1 as DFQATT and CDR2 as SNEGSKA (reference sequence). V gave up 6 bases and J gave up 3 bases, with 8 bases separating them. The CDR3 loop is CSAERDTEAFF. As DNA, the CDR3 is TGCAGTGCGGAGCGGGACACTGAAGCTTTCTTT.

The chain employs TRBV5-3 and TRBJ1-5; unclear D gene. TRBV5-3 is an open reading frame whose function is uncertain. With 2 bases removed from V and 7 bases from J, the gap between germline ends came to 10 bases. The CDR3 is 13 amino acids. CDR3 region: CARSFEAGQPQHF. DNA for the CDR3: TGTGCCAGAAGCTTTGAGGCCGGGCAGCCCCAGCATTTT.

CDR3 residues: CASSWQGRQPQHF. The CDR3 DNA reads TGTGCCAGCAGTTGGCAGGGTCGTCAGCCCCAGCATTTT. The V call is TRBV27, the J call TRBJ1-5, with D perhaps TRBD1 (5 bases). The V gene lost 4 bases and the J gene lost 6 bases, with 10 bases spanning the gap. This CDR3 has 13 residues. Germline V gene sequence: CDR1 MNHEY, CDR2 SMNVEV (reference sequence).

The gene calls are TRBV7-3 and TRBJ1-1, with D possibly being TRBD1 (5 bases). CDR1 SGHTA and CDR2 FQGTGA come from the germline V gene. Trimming shortened V by 5 bases and J by 7 bases, and 14 bases separated the two germline ends. CDR3 length: 13 amino acids. CDR3 protein: CASSPKWGGEAFF. Here the CDR3 DNA reads TGTGCCAGCAGCCCTAAGTGGGGCGGTGAAGCTTTCTTT.

This sequence joins TRBV28 and TRBJ2-5, with TRBD2 matching 14 bases. Trimming cost V 3 bases and J 5 bases; bases outside gene matches: 8. CDR1 is MDHEN, CDR2 SYDVKM, per germline. There are 17 residues in the CDR3. CDR3 region: CASSFLTSGRAGETQYF. CDR3 DNA: TGTGCCAGCAGTTTCCTGACTAGCGGGAGGGCCGGGGAGACCCAGTACTTC.

This rearrangement joins TRBV7-9 to TRBJ2-1; no clear D. The CDR3 consists of 14 residues. Per germline, CDR1 SEHNR and CDR2 FQNEAQ (reference sequence). The germline V and J ends were trimmed by 5 bases and 1 base, with 9 bases remaining between them. CDR3 region: CASSALISYNEQFF. The CDR3 DNA sequence: TGTGCCAGCAGCGCGTTGATTTCCTACAATGAGCAGTTCTTC.

The genes are TRBV9 and TRBJ1-2; TRBD1 might be the D (5 bases). There are 14 residues in the CDR3. The germline gives CDR1 SGDLS, CDR2 YYNGEE. The ends were cut back, 4 bases at V and 0 bases at J, with 10 bases in the middle. Here the CDR3 DNA reads TGTGCCAGCAGCTCCCAGGGAACTAACTATGGCTACACCTTC. The encoded protein is CASSSQGTNYGYTF.

The chain employs TRBV5-1 and TRBJ2-5, with 8 bases fitting TRBD2. The CDR3 covers 13 residues. V trimming: 4 bases; J trimming: 4 bases; junction bases outside the gene matches: 3. Germline V gene data show CDR1 as SGHRS and CDR2 as YFSETQ. The CDR3 here is CASSPGLAETQYF. The CDR3 DNA reads as TGCGCCAGCAGCCCTGGACTAGCAGAGACCCAGTACTTC.

In nucleotides, the CDR3 is TGTGCCAGCAGCCAAGCGTGGGAGGTCTCCTACAATGAGCAGTTCTTC. This sequence encodes CASSQAWEVSYNEQFF. The chain couples TRBV4-2 to TRBJ2-1; D may be TRBD2 (6 bases). CDR1 is LGHNA, CDR2 YNFKEQ, per germline. This CDR3 region has 16 residues. Trimming took off 1 base at V and 0 bases at J, with 10 bases between the two ends.

The J gene is TRBJ1-5, the V gene TRBV28; D is perhaps TRBD1 (6 bases). V was shortened by 3 bases and J by 2 bases, with 11 bases between the two germline ends. Per the germline V gene, CDR1 is MDHEN and CDR2 is SYDVKM. This CDR3 contains 15 residues. The CDR3: CASSLGASGNQPQHF. DNA for the CDR3: TGTGCCAGCAGTTTGGGGGCGTCCGGCAATCAGCCCCAGCATTTT.

DNA of the CDR3: TGTGCCAGTAGTCCGTTCGGGACAGGTACTTTAAATCAGCCCCAGCATTTT. Protein sequence: CASSPFGTGTLNQPQHF. The chain combines TRBV19 with TRBJ1-5, with 8 bases identical to TRBD1. Per germline, CDR1 LNHDA and CDR2 SQIVND (reference sequence). CDR3 length equals 17 residues. J lost 4 bases, V lost 5 bases, and 13 bases had no gene match.

CDR3 sequence reads: CASSLVRDKQFF. The CDR3 region has the DNA TGTGCCAGCAGCTTAGTCCGGGACAAGCAGTTCTTC. The chain carries TRBV7-9 and TRBJ2-1, with a weak D call TRBD1 (6 bases). V was cut by 1 base and J by 11 bases, with 9 bases left in between. CDR3 length equals 12 residues. Per the germline V gene, CDR1 is SEHNR and CDR2 is FQNEAQ (reference sequence).

V and J are TRBV5-4 and TRBJ1-1, with TRBD1 as a possible D gene (6 bases). Germline CDR1 is SGHNT and CDR2 is YYREEE (reference sequence). The CDR3 has 14 residues. V shed 0 bases and J shed 6 bases, with 12 bases lying between them. CDR3 sequence reads: CASSLARTAAEAFF. The CDR3 DNA reads TGTGCCAGCAGCTTGGCTAGGACAGCGGCTGAAGCTTTCTTT.

This clone was observed once. The rearrangement links TRBV6-5 to TRBJ2-5, with TRBD2 as a possible D gene (5 bases). Germline CDR1 and CDR2: MNHEY and SVGAGI. The CDR3 covers 13 residues. V was clipped by 5 bases and J by 5 bases, with 12 bases between them. CDR3 sequence (DNA): TGTGCCAGCAGTCCCACAAGGAGGGAGACCCAGTACTTC. Protein: CASSPTRRETQYF.

This chain links TRBV14 with TRBJ2-1; D gene unclear. This CDR3 contains 13 residues. The V end was cut by 0 bases, the J end by 3 bases, with 3 bases between. The germline gives CDR1 SGHDN, CDR2 FVKESK. CDR3 region: CASSQDSYNEQFF. The CDR3 DNA follows: TGTGCCAGCAGCCAAGATAGCTACAATGAGCAGTTCTTC.

The chain is built from TRBV10-3 and TRBJ2-2; weak D call: TRBD1 (5 bases). The CDR3 runs 13 residues. V dropped 7 bases and J dropped 3 bases, with 9 bases sitting between them. Germline-derived CDR1 and CDR2 are ENHRY and SYGVKD. The CDR3 DNA reads TGTGCCATCAAGGGGCTAGACACCGGGGAGCTGTTTTTT. Translating gives CAIKGLDTGELFF.

The V gene is TRBV5-4, the J gene TRBJ2-1; TRBD2 matches at 12 bases. V dropped 3 bases and J dropped 2; count of bases not matched to a gene: 6. There are 17 residues in the CDR3. CDR1 is SGHNT and CDR2 is YYREEE in the germline V gene (reference sequence). CDR3 nucleotide sequence: TGTGCCAGCAGCTCCGGGACTAGCGGGTCTACCTACAATGAGCAGTTCTTC. Translating it yields CASSSGTSGSTYNEQFF.

The chain combines TRBV28 with TRBJ2-7, with 9 bases matching TRBD1. Per the germline V gene, CDR1 is MDHEN and CDR2 is SYDVKM. The CDR3 totals 13 residues. The junction had 4 bases not matched to a gene; V was cut back by 6 bases and J by 4 bases. CDR3 residues: CASRDRGGYEQYF. DNA for the CDR3: TGTGCCAGCAGGGACAGGGGAGGATACGAGCAGTACTTC.